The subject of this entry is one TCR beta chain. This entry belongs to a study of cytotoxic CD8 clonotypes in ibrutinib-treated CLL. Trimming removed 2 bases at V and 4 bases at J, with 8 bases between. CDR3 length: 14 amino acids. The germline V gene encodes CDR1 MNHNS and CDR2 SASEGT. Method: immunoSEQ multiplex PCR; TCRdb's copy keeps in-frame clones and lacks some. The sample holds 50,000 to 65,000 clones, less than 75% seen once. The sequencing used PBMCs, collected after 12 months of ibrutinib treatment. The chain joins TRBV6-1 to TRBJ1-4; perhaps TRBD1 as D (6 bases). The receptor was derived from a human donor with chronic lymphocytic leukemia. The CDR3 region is CASSELQGNEKLFF. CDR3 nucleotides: TGTGCCAGCAGTGAATTACAGGGTAATGAAAAACTGTTTTTT.